These 30 T cell receptor beta chains share one sample of origin, sequenced in a study of cytomegalovirus exposure and HLA in healthy donors. PCR used 60 Vbeta primers and 13 Jbeta primers. Sequencing was performed with immunoSEQ multiplex PCR; in TCRdb, only in-frame clones are kept and a portion is missing. The data contain 200,000 to 250,000 clones, 85% of them singletons. Sample: PBMCs. The receptor source for this set is a human donor in good health.

V is TRBV19 and J is TRBJ2-1, with 14 bases that match TRBD2. The CDR3 consists of 18 residues. Germline V lookup: CDR1 LNHDA, CDR2 SQIVND (reference sequence). Trimming at V came to 5 bases and at J to 3 bases, leaving 9 bases not matched to a gene. The DNA for the CDR3 is TGTGCCAGTAGTGGGCCGGGACTAGCGGGAGCTCACTACAATGAGCAGTTCTTC. This sequence encodes CASSGPGLAGAHYNEQFF.

V is TRBV2 and J is TRBJ2-5, with 8 positions matching TRBD1. The V gene's germline CDR1 is SNHLY and CDR2 FYNNEI. With 5 bases clipped from V and 4 bases from J, the junction kept 12 bases outside the gene matches. This CDR3 has 16 amino acids. CDR3 nucleotides: TGTGCCAGCAGTAGCAGGGGGCGAAGGTTGAGAGAGACCCAGTACTTC. Amino acid sequence: CASSSRGRRLRETQYF.

The rearrangement uses TRBV6-5 and TRBJ2-5; D call uncertain. Trimming removed 2 bases from V and 1 base from J, with 8 bases in between. Germline loops: CDR1 MNHEY, CDR2 SVGAGI. This CDR3 is built from 14 residues. The DNA for the CDR3 is TGTGCCAGCAGTTACGGCAGGCTCCAAGAGACCCAGTACTTC. This codes for CASSYGRLQETQYF.

This rearrangement joins TRBV7-6 to TRBJ1-2; 7 bases map to TRBD1. In germline, CDR1 is SGHVS, CDR2 FNYEAQ. This CDR3 comprises 19 residues. With V trimmed by 1 base and J by 0 bases, 14 bases remained unmatched. The CDR3 nucleotides read TGTGCCAGCAGCTTAGAGCATACAGGGGCTACCGTCCCTAACTATGGCTACACCTTC. It yields the protein CASSLEHTGATVPNYGYTF.

This clone is a singleton in its sample. The chain is built from TRBV27 and TRBJ2-3; D is uncertain. There are 16 residues in the CDR3. Germline V gene lookup returns CDR1 MNHEY and CDR2 SMNVEV (reference sequence). V was pared by 3 bases and J by 0 bases, with 13 bases between. The chain's CDR3 is CASSFQGPTSTDTQYF. The CDR3 nucleotides are TGTGCCAGCAGTTTTCAAGGCCCGACTAGCACAGATACGCAGTATTTT.

The rearrangement joins TRBV6-1 to TRBJ1-1; 7 positions match TRBD1. The CDR3 loop spans 15 amino acids. Germline CDR1 MNHNS, CDR2 SASEGT. With V trimmed by 2 bases and J by 12 bases, 15 bases remained unmatched. The CDR3 here is CASSEFGLQGKDSFF. CDR3 coding DNA: TGTGCCAGCAGTGAATTCGGTTTACAGGGGAAGGACTCTTTCTTT.

The rearrangement links TRBV6-1 to TRBJ2-7; 15 nucleotides line up with TRBD2. CDR3 size: 17 residues. CDR1 is MNHNS and CDR2 is SASEGT in the germline V gene. J gave up 3 bases and V 3 bases, and 6 bases lay outside the gene matches. CDR3 protein: CASSDRTSGRAGYEQYF. The CDR3, as DNA: TGTGCCAGCAGTGACCGGACTAGCGGGAGGGCCGGCTACGAGCAGTACTTC.

J is TRBJ2-1 and V is TRBV19; a possible D gene is TRBD1 (5 bases). Germline loops: CDR1 LNHDA, CDR2 SQIVND (reference sequence). The CDR3 runs to 15 residues. V lost 3 bases, J lost 0 bases, and 9 bases lay in between. CDR3 in DNA: TGTGCCAGTAGTATGGGGCTAGTCTCCTACAATGAGCAGTTCTTC. Translating gives CASSMGLVSYNEQFF.

A remark on this clone: Other nucleotide sequences in the sample specify the same CDR3. The V gene is TRBV9, the J gene TRBJ1-1; 7 nucleotides line up with TRBD1. The V gene's germline CDR1 is SGDLS and CDR2 YYNGEE. Trimming cost V 0 bases and J 5 bases; bases outside gene matches: 4. The CDR3 has 14 amino acids. CDR3 sequence reads: CASSVGQGGTEAFF. CDR3 coding DNA: TGTGCCAGCAGCGTAGGGCAGGGGGGAACTGAAGCTTTCTTT. Full variable domain (rest looked up from reference TRBV9 and TRBJ1-1): DSGVTQTPKHLITATGQRVTLRCSPRSGDLSVYWYQQSLDQGLQFLIQYYNGEERAKGNILERFSAQQFPDLHSELNLSSLELGDSALYFCASSVGQGGTEAFFGQGTRLTVV.

The genes are TRBV30 and TRBJ2-5; D possibly corresponds to TRBD2 (5 bases). From germline, CDR1 is GTSNPN and CDR2 SVGIG (reference sequence). Trimming took off 5 bases at V and 2 bases at J, with 18 bases between the two ends. This CDR3 region has 15 residues. The DNA for the CDR3 is TGTGCCTGGGGGAGAGGGCAGTGGCAACAAGAGACCCAGTACTTC. Translation: CAWGRGQWQQETQYF.

The V call is TRBV4-3, the J call TRBJ2-3, with TRBD2 identical over 12 bases. V lost 0 bases, J lost 8 bases, and 6 bases stayed unmatched. Germline-derived CDR1 and CDR2 are LGHNA and YSLEER. The CDR3 runs 16 residues. CDR3 DNA sequence: TGCGCCAGCAGCCAAGATGCGACTAGCGGGAGAGGTACGCAGTATTTT. Translated, it gives CASSQDATSGRGTQYF.

This rearrangement joins TRBV5-1 to TRBJ2-7; 14 bases fit TRBD2. Germline trimming cut 4 bases from V and 2 bases from J; bases unmatched to any gene: 5. The germline gives CDR1 SGHRS, CDR2 YFSETQ. The CDR3 has 16 amino acids. CDR3 sequence: CASSRLAGGTPYEQYF. The CDR3 region has the DNA TGCGCCAGCAGCCGACTAGCGGGGGGGACACCCTACGAGCAGTACTTC.

This clone was counted a few times. The chain has TRBV4-2 and TRBJ2-2; a possible D gene is TRBD1 (6 bases). The CDR3 runs to 18 residues. Trimming removed 4 bases from V and 7 bases from J, with 25 bases in between. Per germline, CDR1 LGHNA and CDR2 YNFKEQ. The CDR3 nucleotides are TGTGCCAGCAGCCGAGGAGGTCAGGGGTCGTTTTCCGGCGGGGAGCTGTTTTTT. This sequence encodes CASSRGGQGSFSGGELFF.

The rearrangement links TRBV19 to TRBJ1-4, with D possibly being TRBD1 (6 bases). The CDR3 has 16 residues. From germline, CDR1 is LNHDA and CDR2 SQIVND (reference sequence). Trimming took off 8 bases at V and 6 bases at J, with 22 bases between the two ends. The CDR3 nucleotides read TGTGCCAGTGGAGGGGGGGCAGCGGGGAGAGATGAAAAACTGTTTTTT. This sequence encodes CASGGGAAGRDEKLFF. Full variable domain (outside the CDR3, taken from reference TRBV19 and TRBJ1-4): DGGITQSPKYLFRKEGQNVTLSCEQNLNHDAMYWYRQDPGQGLRLIYYSQIVNDFQKGDIAEGYSVSREKKESFPLTVTSAQKNPTAFYLCASGGGAAGRDEKLFFGSGTQLSVL.

The gene calls are TRBV29-1 and TRBJ1-2; 7 bases line up with TRBD1. Germline CDR1 reads SQVTM; CDR2 reads ANQGSEA. CDR3 length equals 12 residues. V was clipped by 6 bases and J by 3 bases; unmatched bases: 4. The CDR3 bases are TGCAGCGTGGGGACAGCCGACTATGGCTACACCTTC. It yields the protein CSVGTADYGYTF.

The chain has TRBV2 and TRBJ1-4; 7 bases line up with TRBD1. The junction had 1 base not matched to a gene; V was cut back by 6 bases and J by 0 bases. The CDR3 spans 14 residues. Germline V gene lookup returns CDR1 SNHLY and CDR2 FYNNEI. The CDR3 region has the DNA TGTGCCAGCAGGGGACAGTCAACTAATGAAAAACTGTTTTTT. Its protein is CASRGQSTNEKLFF.

The rearrangement links TRBV6-1 to TRBJ2-3; 7 nucleotides line up with TRBD1. There are 12 residues in the CDR3. The junction had 3 bases not matched to a gene; V was cut back by 6 bases and J by 6 bases. Germline loops: CDR1 MNHNS, CDR2 SASEGT. The CDR3 region has the DNA TGTGCCAGCAGGGGACAGCCGGATACGCAGTATTTT. Translation: CASRGQPDTQYF.

This clone was picked up a small number of times. The genes are TRBV29-1 and TRBJ1-2; 8 nucleotides match TRBD1. CDR3 length equals 15 residues. Trimming took 6 bases from V and 6 from J; bases not matched to a gene: 15. Germline CDR1 and CDR2: SQVTM and ANQGSEA. CDR3 bases: TGCAGCGTCGACCGAACCAGACAGGGGTGGGATGGCTACACCTTC. It is translated as CSVDRTRQGWDGYTF.

The chain carries TRBV7-3 and TRBJ2-1; TRBD1 matches 9 bases. Germline trimming cut 10 bases from V and 5 bases from J; bases unmatched to any gene: 6. The CDR3 is 13 amino acids. From germline, CDR1 is SGHTA and CDR2 FQGTGA. The CDR3: CATDRGGDNEQFF. The CDR3, as DNA: TGTGCCACCGACAGGGGGGGGGACAATGAGCAGTTCTTC.

The genes are TRBV5-8 and TRBJ1-4; D is unclear. The V and J ends lost 1 base and 0 bases respectively, with 7 bases between them. The length of the CDR3 is 15 residues. Germline loops: CDR1 SGHTS, CDR2 YDEGEE. The CDR3 spells CASSLSSATNEKLFF. For the CDR3, the DNA is TGTGCCAGCAGCTTGTCTTCGGCAACTAATGAAAAACTGTTTTTT.

V usage is TRBV4-1 and J usage is TRBJ2-2; TRBD2 is a possible D gene (6 bases). The CDR3 length is 18 residues. Germline CDR1 and CDR2: MGHRA and YSYEKL. Trimming stripped 2 bases from V and 1 base from J, with 17 bases between. CDR3: CASSQREGAGRNTGELFF. CDR3 sequence (DNA): TGCGCCAGCAGCCAAAGAGAAGGTGCGGGAAGGAACACCGGGGAGCTGTTTTTT.

The chain employs TRBV19 and TRBJ1-5; a possible D gene is TRBD1 (6 bases). Trimming shortened V by 7 bases and J by 0 bases, and 13 bases separated the two germline ends. The CDR3 sequence is 15 residues long. CDR1 and CDR2 (germline): LNHDA, SQIVND (reference sequence). The CDR3 DNA reads TGTGCCAGTAAGGTCAAGGGGGATAGCAATCAGCCCCAGCATTTT. It codes for CASKVKGDSNQPQHF.

V usage is TRBV5-1 and J usage is TRBJ2-1, with 15 bases lining up with TRBD2. CDR3 size: 16 residues. Trimming took 0 bases from V and 5 from J; bases not matched to a gene: 0. Germline loops: CDR1 SGHRS, CDR2 YFSETQ. The CDR3 bases are TGCGCCAGCAGCTTGGGGACTAGCGGGAGGGACAATGAGCAGTTCTTC. Its translation is CASSLGTSGRDNEQFF.

V gene TRBV2 combines with J gene TRBJ1-1; D gene uncertain. The germline gives CDR1 SNHLY, CDR2 FYNNEI. CDR3 length: 16 amino acids. Trimming removed 4 bases from V and 6 bases from J, with 21 bases in between. The CDR3 bases are TGTGCCAGCAGTGGTGGCCGCCTTCGAAGTCAGGCTGAAGCTTTCTTT. This gives the protein CASSGGRLRSQAEAFF.

The gene calls are TRBV5-4 and TRBJ2-7, with 7 bases aligning to TRBD1. CDR1 and CDR2 (germline): SGHNT, YYREEE (reference sequence). This CDR3 has 13 amino acids. V gave up 4 bases and J gave up 4 bases; unmatched junction bases: 5. The CDR3 sequence is CASSRGQQYEQYF. The CDR3 DNA reads TGTGCCAGCAGCCGGGGACAGCAGTACGAGCAGTACTTC.

The V gene is TRBV30, the J gene TRBJ2-3; 12 positions agree with TRBD2. The length of the CDR3 is 15 residues. The germline V gene encodes CDR1 GTSNPN and CDR2 SVGIG (reference sequence). Trimming removed 3 bases from V and 3 bases from J; junction bases left unmatched: 4. In nucleotides, the CDR3 is TGTGCCTGGAGACTAGCGGGGGGAGGAACAGATACGCAGTATTTT. Encoded protein: CAWRLAGGGTDTQYF.

About this clone itself: One end of the junction fails to match germline, which may point to a read error. The genes are TRBV7-6 and TRBJ2-5, with TRBD2 identical over 9 bases. The germline V gene encodes CDR1 SGHVS and CDR2 FNYEAQ. The CDR3 is 15 residues long. Here the CDR3 reads CASSPGTSFQEAQYF. The CDR3 nucleotides are TGTGCCAGCAGCCCCGGGACTAGCTTCCAAGAGGCCCAGTACTTC.

The chain carries TRBV4-1 and TRBJ2-1; 7 bases fit TRBD1. Germline V gene data show CDR1 as MGHRA and CDR2 as YSYEKL. The CDR3 has 14 amino acids. The V gene end was trimmed by 4 bases and the J gene end by 8 bases; junction bases not matched to a gene: 8. The CDR3 DNA reads as TGCGCCAGCAGCCGCCCGACAGGGAGTCATGAGCAGTTCTTC. Translated, it gives CASSRPTGSHEQFF.

CDR3 DNA sequence: TGCGCCAGCAGCTTGCAAGGGGGCAGGGGGGAAAAACTGTTTTTT. Its translation: CASSLQGGRGEKLFF. The chain uses TRBV5-1 and TRBJ1-4; 7 bases align to TRBD1. The V gene end was trimmed by 1 base and the J gene end by 8 bases; junction bases not matched to a gene: 8. CDR1 and CDR2 (germline): SGHRS, YFSETQ. This CDR3 is built from 15 residues.

The V gene is TRBV6-6, the J gene TRBJ1-2; unclear D gene. Per germline, CDR1 MNHNY and CDR2 SVGAGI (reference sequence). Trimming removed 0 bases at V and 8 bases at J, with 19 bases between. This CDR3 has 16 amino acids. CDR3 sequence reads: CASSYSKRSEENGYTF. CDR3 sequence (DNA): TGTGCCAGCAGTTACTCGAAGCGATCGGAGGAGAACGGCTACACCTTC.